Listed below are T cell receptor beta chains from one sample, sequenced in a study of T cell responses to AZD1222 COVID-19 vaccine. Using immunoSEQ multiplex PCR, the repertoire was profiled, and TCRdb retains in-frame clones only, with some absent. Of some 200,000 clones listed, 90% are singletons. The specimen comprised peripheral blood, sampled on day 0 of AZD1222 vaccination. These receptors were obtained from an adult in good health. Each CDR3 is given with its conserved first and last residue. The D gene is left open where the match is weak. Clone sizes are given selectively: once, few, many, or a class where the clone is expanded.

>TRBJ1-4|TRBV6-5|NA|NA
CASTLWGGGAEKLFF
TGTGCCAGCACCCTCTGGGGGGGAGGAGCTGAAAAACTGTTTTTT
>TRBJ1-1|TRBV6-5|once|TRBD1
CASSPGTVNTEAFF
TGTGCCAGCAGTCCCGGGACAGTTAACACTGAAGCTTTCTTT
>TRBJ1-2|TRBV18|NA|NA
CASSPAGNYGYTF
TGTGCCAGCTCACCCGCAGGGAACTATGGCTACACCTTC
>TRBJ2-2|TRBV7-3|NA|NA
CASSFQYPGELFF
TGTGCCAGCAGCTTTCAGTATCCCGGGGAGCTGTTTTTT
>TRBJ1-3|TRBV3-1/TRBV3-2|NA|NA
CASSQSPGFSGNTIYF
TGTGCCAGCAGCCAGTCACCGGGGTTCTCTGGAAACACCATATATTTT
>TRBJ1-5|TRBV5-1|NA|NA
CASSPGLGQPQHF
TGCGCCAGCAGCCCAGGCTTAGGTCAGCCCCAGCATTTT
>TRBJ1-6|TRBV28|NA|NA
CASSWGGSNSPLHF
TGTGCCAGCAGTTGGGGAGGGTCCAATTCACCCCTCCACTTT
>TRBJ1-5|TRBV4-1|NA|TRBD1
CASSRAGTGNNQPQHF
TGCGCCAGCAGCCGAGCCGGGACAGGGAACAATCAGCCCCAGCATTTT
>TRBJ1-3|TRBV30|once|NA
CAWSVATGNTIYF
TGTGCCTGGAGTGTTGCCACTGGAAACACCATATATTTT
>TRBJ2-2|TRBV28|NA|TRBD2
CASTPGGRSSGELFF
TGTGCCAGCACCCCGGGGGGGCGCAGTTCCGGGGAGCTGTTTTTT
>TRBJ1-6|TRBV30|NA|NA
CAWSSGQTNSPLHF
TGTGCCTGGAGTTCCGGACAGACTAATTCACCCCTCCACTTT
>TRBJ2-1|TRBV18|NA|NA
CASSPPRGRAAYNEQFF
TGTGCCAGCTCACCACCCCGAGGAAGGGCAGCCTACAATGAGCAGTTCTTC
>TRBJ2-2|TRBV6-2/TRBV6-3|once|TRBD2
CASSRTSGTITGELFF
TGTGCCAGCAGTCGGACTAGCGGAACCATCACCGGGGAGCTGTTTTTT
>TRBJ1-6|TRBV6-5|NA|TRBD1
CASSHPGQGASPLHF
TGTGCCAGCAGTCATCCGGGACAGGGGGCTTCACCCCTCCACTTT
>TRBJ1-5|TRBV7-6|NA|NA
CASSLEPGFNQPQHF
TGTGCCAGCAGCTTAGAACCCGGGTTCAATCAGCCCCAGCATTTT
>TRBJ1-4|TRBV27|NA|TRBD1
CASKPRTGWGEKLFF
TGTGCCAGCAAACCAAGGACAGGTTGGGGGGAAAAACTGTTTTTT
>TRBJ1-6|TRBV6-5|once|TRBD1
CASRDRGYNSPLHF
TGTGCCAGCAGGGACAGGGGTTATAATTCACCCCTCCACTTT
>TRBJ1-2|TRBV28|NA|NA
CASRRLRGSNYGYTF
TGTGCCAGCAGACGGCTTCGGGGTTCTAACTATGGCTACACCTTC
>TRBJ1-2|TRBV7-2|NA|NA
CASSTRDPKSYTF
TGTGCCAGCAGCACCCGGGACCCGAAAAGCTACACCTTC
>TRBJ1-6|TRBV28|NA|TRBD1
CASGGGQGIASSPLHF
TGTGCCAGCGGAGGGGGACAGGGTATCGCAAGTTCACCCCTCCACTTT
>TRBJ1-3|TRBV6-1|NA|NA
CASSEMRGTGNTIYF
TGTGCCAGCAGTGAAATGCGGGGAACTGGAAACACCATATATTTT
>TRBJ2-2|TRBV7-2|NA|TRBD2
CASRPTSGGNTGELFF
TGTGCCAGCAGGCCTACTAGCGGGGGTAACACCGGGGAGCTGTTTTTT
>TRBJ2-1|TRBV11-3|NA|NA
CASSLAGLSYNEQFF
TGTGCCAGCAGCTTAGCCGGGCTCTCCTACAATGAGCAGTTCTTC
>TRBJ2-7|TRBV6-5|NA|TRBD2
CASRGTSGWVYEQYF
TGTGCCAGCAGGGGAACTAGCGGGTGGGTGTACGAGCAGTACTTC
>TRBJ1-6|TRBV5-1|NA|NA
CASSLGGNSPLHF
TGCGCCAGCAGCTTGGGAGGGAATTCACCCCTCCACTTT
>TRBJ1-3|TRBV30|NA|NA
CAWRVSGNTIYF
TGTGCCTGGAGGGTCTCTGGAAACACCATATATTTT
>TRBJ1-5|TRBV28|once|NA
CASTPQGGGNQPQHF
TGTGCCAGCACCCCTCAGGGAGGAGGCAATCAGCCCCAGCATTTT
>TRBJ1-6|TRBV6-5|once|NA
CASRWGGVVYTPLHF
TGTGCCAGCAGATGGGGGGGGGTCGTTTATACACCCCTCCACTTT
>TRBJ2-2|TRBV11-2|NA|TRBD2
CASSLEGLAGGAGELFF
TGTGCCAGCAGCTTAGAGGGACTAGCGGGGGGAGCCGGGGAGCTGTTTTTT
>TRBJ1-4|TRBV12-3/TRBV12-4|NA|TRBD1
CASRQTGNEKLFF
TGTGCCAGCAGGCAGACAGGGAATGAAAAACTGTTTTTT
>TRBJ1-1|TRBV6-4|NA|TRBD1
CASSVGGQPNTEAFF
TGTGCCAGCAGTGTGGGGGGACAGCCGAACACTGAAGCTTTCTTT
>TRBJ2-3|TRBV19|NA|NA
CASTPVRGTDTQYF
TGTGCCAGTACCCCGGTCAGGGGCACAGATACGCAGTATTTT
>TRBJ1-4|TRBV6-1|once|NA
CASGARGLPATNEKLFF
TGTGCCAGCGGTGCCAGGGGATTACCTGCAACTAATGAAAAACTGTTTTTT
>TRBJ2-3|TRBV4-1|NA|NA
CASSQDPQGFTDTQYF
TGCGCCAGCAGCCAAGACCCACAGGGTTTCACAGATACGCAGTATTTT
>TRBJ2-1|TRBV30|NA|TRBD2
CAWSVNRPGLARMSSEQFF
TGTGCCTGGAGTGTAAATCGACCGGGACTAGCGCGAATGAGTTCTGAGCAGTTCTTC
>TRBJ1-4|TRBV18|few|TRBD1
CASSPPDRAGEKLFF
TGTGCCAGCTCACCACCCGACAGGGCGGGTGAAAAACTGTTTTTT
>TRBJ2-2|TRBV5-1|NA|TRBD1
CASRSPGTGMTGELFF
TGCGCCAGCAGATCGCCTGGGACAGGGATGACCGGGGAGCTGTTTTTT